This TCR beta chain appears in the sequencing data of a study of CD8 T cells in Susac syndrome. The patients with Susac syndrome were individuals who fulfilled the recently defined diagnostic criteria for disease that was either definite or probable. When the RNA was reverse transcribed, random hexamers were used with an input of roughly 0.5 to 1 ug. TCRdb analysed the immunoSEQ multiplex PCR reads with MiXCR anew, one entry per CDR3 protein. The sample comprises roughly 200,000 distinct CDR3 sequences, around 94% of which are singletons, and 0.099% rests with the top ten. The CDR3 length is 14 residues. J lost 13 bases, V lost 3 bases, and 11 bases had no gene match. Germline lookup yields CDR1 KGHDR and CDR2 SFDVKD.

The sequence was collected from a human donor with Susac syndrome. The sample taken for sequencing was CD4+ T cells from PBMCs. The J gene is TRBJ2-1, the V gene TRBV24-1; 7 nucleotides line up with TRBD1. The CDR3 bases are TGTGCCACCAGTGATCGACAGGGTACGGAGGCTCAGTTCTTC. This translates into CATSDRQGTEAQFF.